These 3 T cell receptor beta chains share one sample of origin, sequenced in a study of breast tumors, draining lymph nodes, adjacent tissues. TCRdb reprocessed the multiplex PCR reads via MiXCR and lists one record per CDR3 protein. The table lists 200,000 to 250,000 distinct CDR3 sequences, approximately 30% of them singletons, with 1.4% in the top ten. The lymph nodes were axillary draining lymph nodes from breast cancer patients. The specimen was axillary lymph node tissue. These receptors came from a female donor with breast cancer. Some clones in this sample may be carry-over from other donors' samples.

This clonotype occurred many times. The rearrangement joins TRBV7-9 to TRBJ2-1; D is unresolved. Germline lookup yields CDR1 SEHNR and CDR2 FQNEAQ (reference sequence). The CDR3 sequence is 9 residues long. The V gene lost 10 bases and the J gene lost 6 bases, with 4 bases spanning the gap. The CDR3, as DNA: TGTGCCATTGGCAATGAGCAGTTCTTC. Residues: CAIGNEQFF. Looking up the rest from reference TRBV7-9 and TRBJ2-1 gives the full variable domain: DTGVSQNPRHKITKRGQNVTFRCDPISEHNRLYWYRQTLGQGPEFLTYFQNEAQLEKSRLLSDRFSAERPKGSFSTLEIQRTEQGDSAMYLCAIGNEQFFGPGTRLTVL.

This clonotype was counted ten times or more. The V call is TRBV18, the J call TRBJ2-5; 10 bases fit TRBD2. Germline CDR1 reads KGHSH; CDR2 reads LQKENI. The J segment lost 5 bases and the V segment lost 1 base, leaving 4 bases of the junction unmatched. The CDR3 spans 15 residues. Here the CDR3 DNA reads TGTGCCAGCTCACCACTACTAGCGGGGCGGGAGACCCAGTACTTC. This translates into CASSPLLAGRETQYF.

The chain employs TRBV2 and TRBJ1-4, with 7 bases matching TRBD1. The ends lost 6 bases at V and 4 bases at J; junction bases unmatched: 5. The length of the CDR3 is 14 residues. Germline CDR1 and CDR2: SNHLY and FYNNEI. CDR3 residues: CASSPDRVNEKLFF. CDR3 in DNA: TGTGCCAGCAGCCCAGACAGGGTTAATGAAAAACTGTTTTTT.